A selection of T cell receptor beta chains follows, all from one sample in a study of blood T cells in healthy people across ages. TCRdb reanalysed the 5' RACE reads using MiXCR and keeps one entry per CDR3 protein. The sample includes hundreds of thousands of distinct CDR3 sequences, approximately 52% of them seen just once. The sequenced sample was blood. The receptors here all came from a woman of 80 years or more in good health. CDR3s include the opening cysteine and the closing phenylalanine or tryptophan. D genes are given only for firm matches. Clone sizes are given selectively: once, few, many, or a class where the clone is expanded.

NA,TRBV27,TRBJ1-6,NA,TGTGCCAGCAAGAACAGCCATAATTCACCCCTCCACTTT,CASKNSHNSPLHF
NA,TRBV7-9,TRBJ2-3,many,TGTGCCAGCAGCCACCGGAACGTTCCCGAAGATACGCAGTATTTT,CASSHRNVPEDTQYF
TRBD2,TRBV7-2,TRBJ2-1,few,TGTGCCAGCAGCCGGATAGCGGGAGGGTGGGTTGAGCAGTTCTTC,CASSRIAGGWVEQFF
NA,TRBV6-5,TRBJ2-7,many,TGTGCCAGCAGCCCCAAGAAAGAGCAGTACTTC,CASSPKKEQYF
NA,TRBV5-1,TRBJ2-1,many,TGCGCCAGCAGCTTGGACACCGAAGGTGCGCAGTTCTTC,CASSLDTEGAQFF
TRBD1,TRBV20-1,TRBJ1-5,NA,TGCAGTGCTAGAGATGCCAGGGGGGACAATCAGCCCCAGCATTTT,CSARDARGDNQPQHF
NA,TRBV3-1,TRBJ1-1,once,TGTGCCAGCAGCAGGGAAGGGTTGAACACTGAAGCTTTCTTT,CASSREGLNTEAFF
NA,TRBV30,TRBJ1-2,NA,TGTGCCGGGAGCTGGGCTAACTATGGCTACACCTTC,CAGSWANYGYTF
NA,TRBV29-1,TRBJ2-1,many,TGCAGCGTTGAAGTTAGCTCCTACAATGAGCAGTTCTTC,CSVEVSSYNEQFF
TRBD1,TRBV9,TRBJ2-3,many,TGTGCCAGCAGCGCCAGAGGGACAGCTCAAGCGGCCCCGCAGTATTTT,CASSARGTAQAAPQYF
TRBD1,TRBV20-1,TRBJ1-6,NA,TGCAGTGCATCTCAGGGGGCAGGGGCACCCCTCCACTTT,CSASQGAGAPLHF
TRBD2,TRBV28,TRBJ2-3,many,TGTGCCAGCAGTCCGGGGACTAGCGGGAGGGCCTCCAGAGATACGCAGTATTTT,CASSPGTSGRASRDTQYF
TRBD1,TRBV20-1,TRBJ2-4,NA,TGCAGTGCTAGGGGGGGACAGGGGGTAGACATTCAGTACTTC,CSARGGQGVDIQYF
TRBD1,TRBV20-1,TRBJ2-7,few,TGCAGTGCTAGAGATAGGAGGACAGGGTCCTACGAGCAGTACTTC,CSARDRRTGSYEQYF
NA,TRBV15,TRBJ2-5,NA,TGTGCCGCCAGCAGAGAACGGGGGTCATACAATGAGCAGTACTTC,CAASRERGSYNEQYF
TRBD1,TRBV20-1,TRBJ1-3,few,TGCAGTGCTCCTCGACAGGGGCCTGGAAACACCATATATTTT,CSAPRQGPGNTIYF
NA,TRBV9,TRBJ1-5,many,TGTGCCAGCAGCGTAGGTGAAGGCCGGAGTCAGCCCCAGCATTTT,CASSVGEGRSQPQHF
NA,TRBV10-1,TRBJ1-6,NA,TGCGCCAGCACTCATGGGGGGAAACGTTCACCCCTCCACTTT,CASTHGGKRSPLHF
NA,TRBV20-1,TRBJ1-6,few,TGCAGTTCGAAAAGCTCCTATAATTCACCCCTCCACTTT,CSSKSSYNSPLHF
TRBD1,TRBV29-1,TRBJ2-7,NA,TGCAGCGTTGAAGGGACAGGGCAGGTCGACGAGCAGTACTTC,CSVEGTGQVDEQYF
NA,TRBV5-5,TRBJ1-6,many,TGTGCCAGCAGCCCGAATTACGCCCAGGGGAATTCACCCCTCCACTTT,CASSPNYAQGNSPLHF
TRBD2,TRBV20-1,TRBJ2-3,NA,TGCAGTGCTAGGGTCCTAAGCGGGGGGGCCACAGATACGCAGTATTTT,CSARVLSGGATDTQYF
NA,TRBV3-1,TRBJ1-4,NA,TGTGCCAGCAGCCAGCTAGATACAGCGCCGAATGAAAAACTGTTTTTT,CASSQLDTAPNEKLFF
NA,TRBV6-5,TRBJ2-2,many,TGTGCCAGCAGGTACAGGGAGAAGAACGGGGAGCTGTTTTTT,CASRYREKNGELFF
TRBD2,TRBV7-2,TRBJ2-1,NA,TGTGCCAGCAGCTTAGTATCGTTAGCGGGGGCCTATGAGCAGTTCTTC,CASSLVSLAGAYEQFF
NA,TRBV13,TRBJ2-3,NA,TGTGCCAGCAGTCCCTCGGGCACACACACAGATACGCAGTATTTT,CASSPSGTHTDTQYF
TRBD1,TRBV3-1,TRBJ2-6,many,TGTGCCAGCAGCCGGGACAGGGGGCGCGTTAGAATGGCCAACGTCCTGACTTTC,CASSRDRGRVRMANVLTF
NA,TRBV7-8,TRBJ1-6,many,TGTGCCAGCAGCTTAGACAGTTATCGTTCACCCCTCCACTTT,CASSLDSYRSPLHF
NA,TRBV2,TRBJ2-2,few,TGTGCCAGCGGTACACAGGGAACCAGGAACACCGGGGAGCTGTTTTTT,CASGTQGTRNTGELFF
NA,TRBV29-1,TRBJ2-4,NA,TGCAGCGTCGACATCCTCCAGGGAAAGGGACAGTACTTC,CSVDILQGKGQYF
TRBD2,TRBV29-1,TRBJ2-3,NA,TGCAGCGTCTTAGCGGGGGGGCTCACAGATACGCAGTATTTT,CSVLAGGLTDTQYF
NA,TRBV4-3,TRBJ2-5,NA,TGCGCCAGCAGCCAAGGGCGGGGGCTATCAGAGACCCAGTACTTC,CASSQGRGLSETQYF
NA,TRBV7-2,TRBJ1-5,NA,TGTGCCAGCAGCGCCCTGACCGGTAGCGGGCAGCCCCAGCATTTT,CASSALTGSGQPQHF
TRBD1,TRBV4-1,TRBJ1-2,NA,TGCGCCAGCAGCCCGATGGGACAGGGCCCAGGAGGCTACACCTTC,CASSPMGQGPGGYTF
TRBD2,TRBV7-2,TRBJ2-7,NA,TGTGCCAGCACCTCTAGCGGGGGGGCGGGCAACGAGCAGTACTTC,CASTSSGGAGNEQYF
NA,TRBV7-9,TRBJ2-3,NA,TGTGCCAGCAGCATCCCTAGGACTAGCACAGATACGCAGTATTTT,CASSIPRTSTDTQYF
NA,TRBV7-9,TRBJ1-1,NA,TGTGCCATTCACAGGATTGAAGCTTTCTTT,CAIHRIEAFF
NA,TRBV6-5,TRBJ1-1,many,TGTGCCAGCAGTTATGGGCAGAACTGGAACACTGAAGCTTTCTTT,CASSYGQNWNTEAFF
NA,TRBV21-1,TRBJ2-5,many,TGTGCCAGCAGCAAAGGGCTAGCGGGAGGGCTGTGGAGGTTTGAGACCCAGTACTTC,CASSKGLAGGLWRFETQYF
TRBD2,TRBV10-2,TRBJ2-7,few,TGCGCCAGCATCGACGCTGGCGGGGGGAACTCCTACGAGCAGTACTTC,CASIDAGGGNSYEQYF
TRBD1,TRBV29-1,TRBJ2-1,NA,TGCAGCGTTGACCCCGCACAGGGGGTCTACAATGAGCAGTTCTTC,CSVDPAQGVYNEQFF
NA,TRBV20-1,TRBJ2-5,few,TGCAGTGCTAGCAGGTCCCAAGAGACCCAGTACTTC,CSASRSQETQYF
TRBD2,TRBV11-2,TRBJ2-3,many,TGTGCCAGCAGGGCGAGCGGGGTAGATACGCAGTATTTT,CASRASGVDTQYF
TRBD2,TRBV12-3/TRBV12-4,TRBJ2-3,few,TGTGCCAGCAGTTTAAGAAGCGGGGGGACCCCAGATACGCAGTATTTT,CASSLRSGGTPDTQYF
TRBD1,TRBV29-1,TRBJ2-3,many,TGCAGCGTTGACAGGGGGAGAGATACGCAGTATTTT,CSVDRGRDTQYF
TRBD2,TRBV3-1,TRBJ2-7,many,TGTGCCAGCAGCCAAGCGGGACTAGTGGGGGAGCAGTACTTC,CASSQAGLVGEQYF
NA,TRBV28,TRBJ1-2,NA,TGTGCCAGCAGTTTGGGCGCCAGATTCTATGGCTACACCTTC,CASSLGARFYGYTF
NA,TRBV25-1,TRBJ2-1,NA,TGTGCCAGCAGTGAACTAGCCCCCAATGAGCAGTTCTTC,CASSELAPNEQFF
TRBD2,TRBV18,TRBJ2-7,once,TGTGCCAGCTCACGGGAGGGTCAGCACGAGCAGTACTTC,CASSREGQHEQYF
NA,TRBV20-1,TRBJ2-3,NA,TGCAGTGCCGTAAAGGGGGGTAGCACAGATACGCAGTATTTT,CSAVKGGSTDTQYF
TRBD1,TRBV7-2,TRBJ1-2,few,TGTGCCAGCAGCACGGGGACAGGGCGTTTCTACACCTTC,CASSTGTGRFYTF
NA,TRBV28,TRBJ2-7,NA,TGTGCCAGCTCGAGGGTTGGATCCTACGAGCAGTACTTC,CASSRVGSYEQYF